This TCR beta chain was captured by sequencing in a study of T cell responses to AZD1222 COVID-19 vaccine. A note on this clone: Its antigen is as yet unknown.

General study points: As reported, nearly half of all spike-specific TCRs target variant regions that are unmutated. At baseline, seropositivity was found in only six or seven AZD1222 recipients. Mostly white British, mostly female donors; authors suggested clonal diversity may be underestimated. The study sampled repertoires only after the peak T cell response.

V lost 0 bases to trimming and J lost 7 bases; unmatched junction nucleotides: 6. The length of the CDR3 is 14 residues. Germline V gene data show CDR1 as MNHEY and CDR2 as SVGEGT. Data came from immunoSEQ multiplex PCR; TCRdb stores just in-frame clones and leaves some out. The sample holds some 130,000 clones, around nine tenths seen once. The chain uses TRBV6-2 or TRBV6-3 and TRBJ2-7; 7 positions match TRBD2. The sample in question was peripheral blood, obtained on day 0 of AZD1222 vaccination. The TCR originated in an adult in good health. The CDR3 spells CASSYSGGYGEQYF. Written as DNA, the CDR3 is TGTGCCAGCAGTTACTCGGGAGGGTACGGTGAGCAGTACTTC.